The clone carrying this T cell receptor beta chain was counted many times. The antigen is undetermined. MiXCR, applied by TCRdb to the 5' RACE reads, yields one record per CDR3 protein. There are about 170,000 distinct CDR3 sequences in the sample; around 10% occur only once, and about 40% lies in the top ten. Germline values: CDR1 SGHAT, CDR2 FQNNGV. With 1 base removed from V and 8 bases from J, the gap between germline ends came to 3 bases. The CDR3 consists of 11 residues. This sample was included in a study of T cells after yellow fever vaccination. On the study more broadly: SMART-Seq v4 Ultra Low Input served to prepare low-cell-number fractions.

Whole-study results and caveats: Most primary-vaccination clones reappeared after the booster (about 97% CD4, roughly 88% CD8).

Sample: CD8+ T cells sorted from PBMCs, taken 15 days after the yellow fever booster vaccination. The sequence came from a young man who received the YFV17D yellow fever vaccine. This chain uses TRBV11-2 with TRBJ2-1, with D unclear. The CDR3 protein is CASSLVYEQFF. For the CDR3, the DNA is TGTGCCAGCAGCTTAGTTTATGAGCAGTTCTTC.